This T cell receptor (beta chain) was recorded in a study of blood T cell repertoires in COVID-19. With 6 bases clipped from V and 2 bases from J, the junction kept 3 bases outside the gene matches. The CDR3 runs 13 residues. Per the germline V gene, CDR1 is LGHDT and CDR2 is YNNKEL (reference sequence). Method: immunoSEQ multiplex PCR; TCRdb's copy keeps in-frame clones and lacks some. The profile shows some 110,000 clones, approximately 88% of them singletons. This clonotype originated in a woman aged 70-85 years with acute or convalescent COVID-19. Source material: peripheral blood. The V and J genes are TRBV3-1 (or the pseudogene TRBV3-2) and TRBJ2-5, with 7 bases matching TRBD2. The CDR3 DNA is TGTGCCAGCAGTCCAGCGGGGCAAGAGACCCAGTACTTC. It is translated as CASSPAGQETQYF.